The 12 T cell receptor beta chains given below trace back to one sample, sequenced in a study of T cell clonality in common variable immunodeficiency. Using immunoSEQ multiplex PCR, the repertoire was profiled, and TCRdb retains in-frame clones only, with some absent. The sample shows approximately 81,000 clones, none of them appearing just once. Sample: peripheral blood mononuclear cells. These receptors came from a person aged 18 to 69 in good health.

This clone was seen a few times. The read terminates 3 residues ahead of where the CDR3 ends, so the germline J gene completes it. The chain couples TRBV5-4 to TRBJ2-1; 10 nucleotides match TRBD1. The germline gives CDR1 SGHNT, CDR2 YYREEE (reference sequence). The ends lost 3 bases at V and 5 bases at J; junction bases unmatched: 8. CDR3 length: 16 amino acids. The CDR3 DNA, read in part, is TGTGCCAGCAGCTCGTTTTTGGGACAGGGGAACAATGAG. This codes for CASSSFLGQGNNE. From start to end, the CDR3 is CASSSFLGQGNNEQFF.

This clone occurred many times. Sequencing ends 3 residues short of the CDR3 end; the germline J gene provides the rest. The chain carries TRBV19 and TRBJ1-5; tentative D call: TRBD1 (5 bases). With 4 bases removed from V and 1 base from J, the gap between germline ends came to 20 bases. CDR1 LNHDA and CDR2 SQIVND come from the germline V gene (reference sequence). The CDR3 runs 18 residues. The CDR3 bases that were read are TGTGCCAGTAGTACGCGCACCAGGAGGGGATTCAGCAATCAGCCC. Amino acids: CASSTRTRRGFSNQP. The CDR3 reads in full as CASSTRTRRGFSNQPQHF. Drawing the rest from reference TRBV19 and TRBJ1-5, the complete variable domain is DGGITQSPKYLFRKEGQNVTLSCEQNLNHDAMYWYRQDPGQGLRLIYYSQIVNDFQKGDIAEGYSVSREKKESFPLTVTSAQKNPTAFYLCASSTRTRRGFSNQPQHFGDGTRLSIL.

This clone was recorded many times. The read terminates 3 residues ahead of where the CDR3 ends, so the germline J gene completes it. This chain links TRBV7-8 with TRBJ1-6; tentatively, D is TRBD1 (5 bases). V gave up 2 bases and J gave up 4 bases, with 15 bases separating them. The CDR3 covers 17 residues. Germline V lookup: CDR1 SGHVS, CDR2 FQNEAQ. The CDR3 loop reads CASSLWGPWGYNSPLHF. Partial CDR3 DNA: TGTGCCAGCAGCTTATGGGGCCCCTGGGGATATAATTCACCC.

This clone was observed many times. Read sequence stops 3 residues before the CDR3 end, and the germline J gene provides the missing end. The rearrangement joins TRBV5-5 to TRBJ1-2; the D gene is possibly TRBD1 (5 bases). The CDR3 totals 15 residues. The ends were cut back, 4 bases at V and 4 bases at J, with 17 bases in the middle. The germline gives CDR1 SGHKS, CDR2 YYEKEE (reference sequence). The CDR3 DNA, read in part, is TGTGCCAGCAGCCTCAGCGGGCAGGGACCCTATGGC. It is translated as CASSLSGQGPYG. The full CDR3 protein reads CASSLSGQGPYGYTF.

This clone occurred many times. The read ends 3 residues before the CDR3 terminus; that terminus is restored from the germline J gene. V usage is TRBV29-1 and J usage is TRBJ2-5; 8 nucleotides line up with TRBD2. Germline loops: CDR1 SQVTM, CDR2 ANQGSEA. This CDR3 is built from 13 residues. Trimming at V came to 7 bases and at J to 3 bases, leaving 7 bases not matched to a gene. This CDR3 is CSATYGGEETQYF. Incomplete CDR3 DNA: TGCAGCGCTACTTACGGGGGGGAAGAGACC.

The sample holds many counts of this clone. The read terminates 3 residues before the CDR3 end, so the remaining end is supplied by the germline J gene. The chain combines TRBV5-1 with TRBJ1-6; 11 bases agree with TRBD1. This CDR3 spans 16 amino acids. Germline values: CDR1 SGHRS, CDR2 YFSETQ. J lost 7 bases, V lost 5 bases, and 8 bases had no gene match. CDR3 bases read: TGCGCCAGCAGGTCCGGGACAGGGGGAGTAAATTCACCC. Amino acid sequence: CASRSGTGGVNSP. In full, the CDR3 is CASRSGTGGVNSPLHF.

This clone occurred many times. The read falls 3 residues short of the CDR3 end, and the missing part is taken from the germline J gene. The chain employs TRBV2 and TRBJ1-5; 7 bases are a match to TRBD1. The CDR3 is made up of 13 amino acids. Germline assignment: CDR1 SNHLY and CDR2 FYNNEI. V lost 6 bases to trimming and J lost 4 bases; unmatched junction nucleotides: 3. CDR3: CASRRQGNQPQHF. Incomplete CDR3 DNA: TGTGCCAGCAGGCGACAGGGTAATCAGCCC.

This clone occurred many times. The read falls 3 residues short of the CDR3 end, and the missing part is taken from the germline J gene. This chain joins TRBV19 and TRBJ1-1, with TRBD1 matching 7 bases. Germline V gene lookup returns CDR1 LNHDA and CDR2 SQIVND (reference sequence). This CDR3 has 13 residues. Unmatched junction bases numbered 11, after V lost 9 bases and J lost 7 bases. The CDR3 reads CASRDSGLREAFF. CDR3 DNA (partial): TGTGCCAGCCGGGACAGCGGCCTCCGTGAA.

This clone showed up many times. The read finishes 3 residues shy of the CDR3 end, and the germline J gene is used to complete it. The rearrangement joins TRBV30 to TRBJ2-2, with 14 bases matching TRBD2. This CDR3 spans 16 amino acids. V trimming: 4 bases; J trimming: 7 bases; junction bases outside the gene matches: 8. Germline V lookup: CDR1 GTSNPN, CDR2 SVGIG (reference sequence). CDR3: CAWTPGLAGAIGELFF. Partial CDR3 DNA: TGTGCCTGGACCCCGGGACTAGCGGGAGCTATCGGGGAG.

This clone was seen ten or more times. The read ends 3 residues early relative to the CDR3; the germline J gene fills the gap. The chain employs TRBV12-3 or TRBV12-4 and TRBJ1-5, with 8 nucleotides matching TRBD1. The CDR3 covers 13 residues. V lost 7 bases, J lost 7 bases, and 6 bases stayed unmatched. The covered CDR3 bases are TGTGCCAGCACTCGACAGGGGAACCAGCCC. Translating gives CASTRQGNQP. The entire CDR3 protein is CASTRQGNQPQHF.

In this sample, this clone turned up many times. Sequencing ends 3 residues short of the CDR3 end; the germline J gene provides the rest. This rearrangement joins TRBV19 to TRBJ1-4; 8 nucleotides align to TRBD1. The ends lost 3 bases at V and 8 bases at J; junction bases unmatched: 5. This CDR3 is 14 amino acids long. Per the germline V gene, CDR1 is LNHDA and CDR2 is SQIVND (reference sequence). CDR3 residues: CASSITGTGEKLFF. The sequenced part of the CDR3 DNA is TGTGCCAGTAGTATCACCGGGACAGGAGAAAAA.

This clone was observed at least ten times. The CDR3 end falls 3 residues outside the read, so it is completed with the germline J gene. The chain recombines TRBV5-1 with TRBJ2-3; no firm D call. V lost 0 bases to trimming and J lost 4 bases, with 6 bases between them. This CDR3 spans 13 amino acids. CDR1 and CDR2 from the germline V gene are SGHRS and YFSETQ. Incomplete CDR3 DNA: TGCGCCAGCAGCTTGGCCCCGGCAGATACG. Residues: CASSLAPADT. The entire CDR3 is CASSLAPADTQYF.